This TCR beta chain was captured in a study of CD8+ T cells in alopecia areata. General observations from the study: Normal scalp had lower clonality than lesional scalp, with alopecia totalis/universalis lesions showing this most strongly. Mice gave a clearer picture of TCR sharing than patients did, possibly for HLA-related reasons.

Patients with alopecia areata provided lesional scalp punch biopsies as well as peripheral blood. As concerns this clone: Its target is unknown.

Extraction of RNA preceded its reverse transcription into cDNA, which served as the sequencing template. TCRdb keeps only in-frame clones here, not all; method: immunoSEQ multiplex PCR. The table lists over 15,000 clones, 65% to 75% of them singletons. The sample consisted of skin, taken at week 0. The receptor was derived from a human donor with alopecia areata.

In nucleotides, the CDR3 is TGTGCCAGCAGCTCTTTCCAGGGAGAGACCCAGTACTTC. Its translation: CASSSFQGETQYF. This sequence joins TRBV5-5 and TRBJ2-5; tentatively, D is TRBD1 (5 bases). Deletions cut 3 bases from V and 4 bases from J, with 10 bases between. CDR3 length: 13 amino acids. Germline lookup yields CDR1 SGHKS and CDR2 YYEKEE (reference sequence).